Listed below are T cell receptor beta chains from one sample, sequenced in a study of a mutant IDH1 vaccine in newly diagnosed glioma. Clones were read by immunoSEQ multiplex PCR, and TCRdb kept only the in-frame ones, dropping some. The sample lists 60,000 or so clones, around 91% occurring once. No cognate antigen is known for these TCRs. Source: PBMCs, taken from a glioma patient whose treatment included an IDH1 peptide vaccine. These receptors originate from a man aged 35 to 55 with glioma. CDR3s include the opening cysteine and the closing phenylalanine or tryptophan. A D gene is named only where the DNA matches it firmly.

cdr3_length: 16
d_call: -
v_call: TRBV11-2
cdr3_aa: CASSTALSLSGNTIYF

cdr3_length: 16
d_call: TRBD1
v_call: TRBV19
cdr3_aa: CASSMRQGAGGEKLFF

cdr3_length: 13
d_call: -
v_call: TRBV6-1
cdr3_aa: CASIVSLSNEQFF

cdr3_length: 16
d_call: -
v_call: TRBV30
cdr3_aa: CAWRTVGGTGAYGYTF

cdr3_length: 16
d_call: -
v_call: TRBV7-9
cdr3_aa: CASSSRPGENQETQYF

cdr3_length: 15
d_call: -
v_call: TRBV2
cdr3_aa: CASSETQGNNSPLHF

cdr3_length: 19
d_call: TRBD2
v_call: TRBV4-1
cdr3_aa: CASSLSASGSSPSTDTQYF

cdr3_length: 15
d_call: -
v_call: TRBV27
cdr3_aa: CASSLWGGRGYGYTF

cdr3_length: 12
d_call: -
v_call: TRBV27
cdr3_aa: CALPTGNTEAFF

cdr3_length: 15
d_call: TRBD1
v_call: TRBV27
cdr3_aa: CASSVLGQGADTQYF

cdr3_length: 15
d_call: TRBD2
v_call: TRBV28
cdr3_aa: CASSFSGGSTNTQYF

cdr3_length: 13
d_call: -
v_call: TRBV6-1
cdr3_aa: CASSTWQQNTQYF

cdr3_length: 15
d_call: -
v_call: TRBV6-5
cdr3_aa: CATSNPRRQAYEQYF

cdr3_length: 18
d_call: TRBD2
v_call: TRBV4-2
cdr3_aa: CASSQDAPGGSSYNEQFF

cdr3_length: 17
d_call: -
v_call: TRBV5-6
cdr3_aa: CASSLVAAGQPYNEQFF

cdr3_length: 12
d_call: -
v_call: TRBV5-4
cdr3_aa: CASSNYEGTQYF

cdr3_length: 16
d_call: TRBD1
v_call: TRBV19
cdr3_aa: CASSIIGTATNEKLFF

cdr3_length: 13
d_call: TRBD1
v_call: TRBV6-5
cdr3_aa: CASSRQGAGELFF

cdr3_length: 14
d_call: -
v_call: TRBV6-4
cdr3_aa: CASSDRSGANVLTF

cdr3_length: 16
d_call: -
v_call: TRBV28
cdr3_aa: CASSFQQGSGSDEQFF

cdr3_length: 15
d_call: -
v_call: TRBV6-1
cdr3_aa: CASSGSDSSSNEQFF

cdr3_length: 13
d_call: TRBD1
v_call: TRBV2
cdr3_aa: CASTGSGGHEAFF

cdr3_length: 17
d_call: TRBD2
v_call: TRBV4-3
cdr3_aa: CASSPTTSGRVTGELFF

cdr3_length: 16
d_call: -
v_call: TRBV19
cdr3_aa: CASNLRGGAGANVLTF

cdr3_length: 16
d_call: -
v_call: TRBV18
cdr3_aa: CASSSLTGIQGQPQHF

cdr3_length: 16
d_call: -
v_call: TRBV28
cdr3_aa: CASSLQWGSGANVLTF

cdr3_length: 16
d_call: -
v_call: TRBV28
cdr3_aa: CASSSQGGTSSDTQYF

cdr3_length: 16
d_call: -
v_call: TRBV19
cdr3_aa: CASSIFGLLNTGELFF

cdr3_length: 13
d_call: -
v_call: TRBV28
cdr3_aa: CASSLGGIYEQYF

cdr3_length: 14
d_call: -
v_call: TRBV15
cdr3_aa: CATSRDGGAYEQYF

cdr3_length: 13
d_call: TRBD1
v_call: TRBV6-4
cdr3_aa: CASSRTGNTEAFF

cdr3_length: 12
d_call: -
v_call: TRBV2
cdr3_aa: CASSLPRGPQHF

cdr3_length: 11
d_call: -
v_call: TRBV5-1
cdr3_aa: CASSFGVEQYF

cdr3_length: 14
d_call: -
v_call: TRBV5-1
cdr3_aa: CASSIQGSYQPQHF

cdr3_length: 17
d_call: TRBD2
v_call: TRBV4-1
cdr3_aa: CASSQDTATLTSGGAYF

cdr3_length: 17
d_call: TRBD1
v_call: TRBV4-3
cdr3_aa: CASSPYDRGISGNTIYF

cdr3_length: 14
d_call: -
v_call: TRBV19
cdr3_aa: CASRVGRDPDTQYF

cdr3_length: 15
d_call: -
v_call: TRBV7-3
cdr3_aa: CASSQTPVSTDTQYF

cdr3_length: 15
d_call: -
v_call: TRBV6-5
cdr3_aa: CASTTRAGTTNEQFF

cdr3_length: 19
d_call: -
v_call: TRBV4-1
cdr3_aa: CASSQDILRPRLGNQPQHF

cdr3_length: 15
d_call: -
v_call: TRBV9
cdr3_aa: CASSVEVGVGETQYF

cdr3_length: 15
d_call: TRBD2
v_call: TRBV7-2
cdr3_aa: CASSLREARTDTQYF

cdr3_length: 18
d_call: -
v_call: TRBV7-9
cdr3_aa: CASSLVVLSASVYNEQFF

cdr3_length: 14
d_call: TRBD2
v_call: TRBV18
cdr3_aa: CASSIGREPYEQYF

cdr3_length: 16
d_call: TRBD1
v_call: TRBV5-6
cdr3_aa: CASSSQDRGLGQPQHF

cdr3_length: 12
d_call: -
v_call: TRBV6-1
cdr3_aa: CASNFYNSPLHF

cdr3_length: 16
d_call: -
v_call: TRBV5-4
cdr3_aa: CASSFGAGTSTDTQYF

cdr3_length: 16
d_call: TRBD2
v_call: TRBV28
cdr3_aa: CASRLAGGLSSYEQYF

cdr3_length: 14
d_call: TRBD1
v_call: TRBV9
cdr3_aa: CASSRTGGGEKLFF

cdr3_length: 16
d_call: -
v_call: TRBV7-8
cdr3_aa: CASSPRDDYSNQPQHF

cdr3_length: 15
d_call: -
v_call: TRBV9
cdr3_aa: CASSVSAGSYNEQFF

cdr3_length: 13
d_call: -
v_call: TRBV5-5
cdr3_aa: CASSLVGNYGYTF

cdr3_length: 12
d_call: -
v_call: TRBV6-5
cdr3_aa: CASSYPGNEQFF

cdr3_length: 14
d_call: -
v_call: TRBV7-3
cdr3_aa: CASSQGGNTGELFF